The TCR beta chain described here comes from a study of blood T cells in healthy people across ages. Sample donors were healthy Caucasian individuals that came from Russia, aged roughly 6 to 100. Primed by a sample-barcoded 5' primer and a J-beta primer mix, a second PCR proceeded for about 7 to 11 cycles. TCRdb processed the 5' RACE reads anew with MiXCR; each CDR3 protein has one entry. The data contain around 1,600,000 distinct CDR3 sequences, under 55% of them singletons. Trimming left V 0 bases short and J 4 bases short, with 16 bases between. The CDR3 totals 16 residues. CDR1 is LGHDT and CDR2 is YNNKEL in the germline V gene (reference sequence).

V gene TRBV3-1 combines with J gene TRBJ2-7; D gene unclear. The receptor was derived from a woman aged 18-35 years in good health. Sequenced sample: blood. This CDR3 reads CASSQDQRRGVYEQYF. Written as DNA, the CDR3 is TGTGCCAGCAGCCAAGATCAAAGGCGCGGAGTGTACGAGCAGTACTTC.